This entry is about one T cell receptor (beta chain). No antigen is known for it. A second roughly 6 to 11 cycle PCR used barcoded and J-beta primers. Using its own MiXCR run on the 5' RACE reads, TCRdb lists one record per CDR3 protein. The sample has around 800,000 distinct CDR3 sequences; about half are singletons. The data belong to a study of blood T cells in healthy people across ages. Study summary: The template switching approach captured approximately one barcoded beta molecule for every two T cells. General observations from the study: Donors of long life had a larger count of naive CD4+ cells and greater diversity than aged donors.

From germline, CDR1 is MNHEY and CDR2 SMNVEV (reference sequence). The CDR3 sequence is 14 residues long. The clonotype was recovered from an elderly man in good health. This chain connects TRBV27 to TRBJ2-7; TRBD2 might be the D (6 bases). Near its end, the DNA agrees better with TRBJ2-5, so the J call may be wrong. Source material: blood. The CDR3 coding sequence is TGTGCCAGCAGTTTTTCGGGAGTAGCAGAGACCCAGTACTTC. Encoded protein: CASSFSGVAETQYF.